This TCR beta chain derives from a study of graft-versus-host responses after intestinal transplantation. Turning to the study itself: Every recipient underwent anti-thymocyte globulin induction, then tacrolimus and steroids for roughly 3 years.

CDR1 and CDR2 from the germline V gene are SGHRS and YFSETQ. This CDR3 contains 16 residues. V dropped 3 bases and J dropped 1; count of bases not matched to a gene: 6. Here immunoSEQ multiplex PCR was the method, and the copy in TCRdb shows in-frame clones only, minus some. The sample contains around 100,000 clones, about 92% of which appear only once. A note on this clone: Antigen specificity is unknown.

The rearrangement links TRBV5-1 to TRBJ2-1; 8 nucleotides align to TRBD2. The clonotype originates from a human donor who was the organ donor for an intestinal transplant. The sequenced sample was unstimulated CD4+ T cells sorted from spleen or lymph node cells, obtained before transplant. The CDR3 DNA reads as TGCGCCAGCAGCTCGGGAGCGGGAGAGTCCTACAATGAGCAGTTCTTC. Residues: CASSSGAGESYNEQFF. The complete variable domain, with remaining parts taken from reference TRBV5-1 and TRBJ2-1, reads KAGVTQTPRYLIKTRGQQVTLSCSPISGHRSVSWYQQTPGQGLQFLFEYFSETQRNKGNFPGRFSGRQFSNSRSEMNVSTLELGDSALYLCASSSGAGESYNEQFFGPGTRLTVL.